The 27 T cell receptor beta chains below were found in one sample sequenced in a study of blood T cell repertoires in COVID-19. Measured with immunoSEQ multiplex PCR; TCRdb has only the in-frame clones, and not every one. The top ten hold around 2.5% of the sample, which has 100,000 or so clones, under 95% seen once. The sample taken for sequencing was peripheral blood. Source of these receptors: a human donor with active COVID-19. The donor label of this sample is uncertain.

The chain couples TRBV7-2 to TRBJ2-5, with a tentative D call TRBD2 (6 bases). Germline V gene sequence: CDR1 SGHTA, CDR2 FQGNSA. V was pared by 5 bases and J by 4 bases, with 11 bases between. The CDR3 is 13 residues long. CDR3 nucleotides: TGTGCCAGCAGCCAGACTAGGCGAGAGACCCAGTACTTC. It is translated as CASSQTRRETQYF.

The chain is built from TRBV20-1 and TRBJ2-1; 10 positions match TRBD2. The V gene end was trimmed by 3 bases and the J gene end by 8 bases; junction bases not matched to a gene: 10. Germline CDR1 DFQATT, CDR2 SNEGSKA (reference sequence). This CDR3 has 15 residues. CDR3 in amino acids: CSASAPSGGAHEQFF. As DNA, the CDR3 is TGCAGTGCTAGTGCCCCCAGCGGGGGGGCCCATGAGCAGTTCTTC.

V and J are TRBV5-4 and TRBJ2-7; 11 bases map to TRBD1. The CDR3 covers 15 residues. With V trimmed by 2 bases and J by 11 bases, 12 bases remained unmatched. Germline V gene lookup returns CDR1 SGHNT and CDR2 YYREEE (reference sequence). The CDR3 spells CASSFGGTGGSEKYF. DNA of the CDR3: TGTGCCAGCAGCTTCGGGGGGACAGGGGGGTCGGAGAAGTACTTC.

The chain has TRBV9 and TRBJ2-7, with TRBD2 matching 15 bases. The trim removed 2 bases at V and 2 bases at J, leaving 8 bases unmatched. CDR1 SGDLS and CDR2 YYNGEE come from the germline V gene. CDR3 size: 18 residues. In DNA, the CDR3 is TGTGCCAGCAGCGTTGGGCCGGGACTAGCGGGGGGTCCCTACGAGCAGTACTTC. It is translated as CASSVGPGLAGGPYEQYF.

The chain uses TRBV19 and TRBJ1-2; TRBD1 aligns across 7 bases. CDR1 is LNHDA, CDR2 SQIVND, per germline (reference sequence). This CDR3 region has 15 residues. J gave up 5 bases and V 5 bases, and 11 bases lay outside the gene matches. The CDR3 sequence: CASSRTGASTYGYTF. CDR3 in DNA: TGTGCCAGTAGTCGTACAGGGGCTTCCACTTATGGCTACACCTTC.

The chain uses TRBV5-1 and TRBJ2-3, with TRBD2 matching over 11 bases. The length of the CDR3 is 18 residues. After removal of 4 bases from V and 4 bases from J, the junction contained 14 bases not matched to a gene. Germline CDR1 is SGHRS and CDR2 is YFSETQ. Here the CDR3 reads CASSPKLTSGAPSDTQYF. The CDR3 nucleotides read TGCGCCAGCAGCCCCAAACTGACTAGCGGGGCGCCCTCAGATACGCAGTATTTT. Together with reference TRBV5-1 and TRBJ2-3, the CDR3 gives the full variable domain: KAGVTQTPRYLIKTRGQQVTLSCSPISGHRSVSWYQQTPGQGLQFLFEYFSETQRNKGNFPGRFSGRQFSNSRSEMNVSTLELGDSALYLCASSPKLTSGAPSDTQYFGPGTRLTVL.

This clone was picked up one time. The chain employs TRBV19 and TRBJ2-5; TRBD1 aligns across 11 bases. Germline values: CDR1 LNHDA, CDR2 SQIVND (reference sequence). Losses at the gene ends were 6 bases for V and 5 bases for J; bases not matched to a gene: 8. The CDR3 extends over 15 amino acids. The CDR3 region has the DNA TGTGCCAGTAGAACCGGACAGGGGGCTAGGGAGACCCAGTACTTC. Protein: CASRTGQGARETQYF.

This chain connects TRBV4-1 to TRBJ1-4, with 10 bases matching TRBD1. CDR1 and CDR2 (germline): MGHRA, YSYEKL. CDR3 length: 17 residues. Trimming took 1 base from V and 10 from J; bases not matched to a gene: 12. The CDR3 loop is CASSQGVVWTGGGKLFF. In DNA form, the CDR3 reads TGCGCCAGCAGCCAAGGAGTAGTTTGGACAGGGGGAGGAAAACTGTTTTTT.

The V gene is TRBV11-3, the J gene TRBJ1-6, with 7 positions matching TRBD1. Germline assignment: CDR1 SGHNT and CDR2 YENEEA. Trimming cost V 5 bases and J 11 bases; bases outside gene matches: 6. The CDR3 covers 13 residues. CDR3 loop: CASSRGDSAPLHF. The CDR3 DNA is TGTGCCAGCAGCCGAGGGGACAGCGCACCCCTCCACTTT.

This chain joins TRBV5-1 and TRBJ1-2; TRBD1 agrees at 12 bases. V shed 2 bases, J shed 4 bases, and the junction held 12 bases outside the gene matches. The CDR3 sequence is 18 residues long. CDR1 is SGHRS and CDR2 is YFSETQ in the germline V gene. The CDR3 DNA reads as TGCGCCAGCAGCTTCTACTCCGGGACAGGGGGCGTAGTCTATGGCTACACCTTC. Amino acids: CASSFYSGTGGVVYGYTF.

This clone has more than one count but fewer than ten. This chain links TRBV12-2 with TRBJ1-6; the D call TRBD1 from the table was never checked on the DNA. TRBV12-2 is shown as a pseudogene. This CDR3 is built from 16 residues. CDR3 bases: TGTGCAAGTCGCTTTTGGACAGGGGGCTATAATTCACCCCTCCACTTT. Translated, it gives CASRFWTGGYNSPLHF.

Of note for this clone: Other DNA sequences of this sample code for an identical CDR3. This rearrangement joins TRBV7-2 to TRBJ1-2; D remains ambiguous. This CDR3 is built from 15 residues. Trimming stripped 1 base from V and 0 bases from J, with 9 bases between. Looked up from germline, CDR1 is SGHTA and CDR2 is FQGNSA. In nucleotides, the CDR3 is TGTGCCAGCAGCTTAGAGCAGGAAGCTAACTATGGCTACACCTTC. Translating gives CASSLEQEANYGYTF.

V gene TRBV9 combines with J gene TRBJ2-7; perhaps TRBD1 as D (6 bases). The CDR3 is 15 amino acids. V gave up 0 bases and J gave up 6 bases, with 16 bases separating them. Germline CDR1 is SGDLS and CDR2 is YYNGEE. CDR3 in DNA: TGTGCCAGCAGCGTAGAGTGGGGGCGGTTCGGCGAGCAGTACTTC. Protein product: CASSVEWGRFGEQYF.

The chain carries TRBV5-8 and TRBJ2-1, with TRBD2 matching over 10 bases. Losses at the gene ends were 4 bases for V and 4 bases for J; bases not matched to a gene: 2. This CDR3 spans 14 amino acids. The germline V gene encodes CDR1 SGHTS and CDR2 YDEGEE. The CDR3 is CASSGLAVYNEQFF. CDR3 coding DNA: TGTGCCAGCAGCGGACTAGCGGTTTACAATGAGCAGTTCTTC.

V usage is TRBV19 and J usage is TRBJ1-1; D possibly corresponds to TRBD1 (5 bases). There are 16 residues in the CDR3. Between the trimmed V and J ends, which lost 6 bases and 3 bases, there was a span of 20 bases. Germline lookup yields CDR1 LNHDA and CDR2 SQIVND (reference sequence). Here the CDR3 reads CASRPRSVGLDTEAFF. CDR3 DNA sequence: TGTGCCAGTAGACCCCGGAGCGTGGGGCTGGACACTGAAGCTTTCTTT.

V gene TRBV7-9 combines with J gene TRBJ2-5; 7 nucleotides line up with TRBD1. The CDR3 sequence is 19 residues long. Per the germline V gene, CDR1 is SEHNR and CDR2 is FQNEAQ (reference sequence). Trimming removed 2 bases from V and 5 bases from J; junction bases left unmatched: 20. The DNA of the CDR3 is TGTGCCAGCAGCTTACCGATGACAGGGCCACTGACGGAATCGGAGACCCAGTACTTC. Its protein is CASSLPMTGPLTESETQYF.

The rearrangement uses TRBV13 and TRBJ2-3; D is uncertain. The CDR3 totals 14 residues. Germline V gene lookup returns CDR1 PRHDT and CDR2 FYEKMQ (reference sequence). Trimming left V 7 bases short and J 1 base short, with 12 bases between. CDR3 amino acids: CASIPRSRTDTQYF. The CDR3 region has the DNA TGTGCCAGCATCCCGCGATCCCGCACAGATACGCAGTATTTT.

The chain couples TRBV18 to TRBJ2-7, with TRBD1 identical over 10 bases. Germline assignment: CDR1 KGHSH and CDR2 LQKENI. The CDR3 extends over 16 amino acids. V lost 4 bases, J lost 6 bases, and 12 bases stayed unmatched. For the CDR3, the DNA is TGTGCCAGCTCACTAATACCGGGACAGGGGATTCGCGAGCAGTACTTC. Amino acids: CASSLIPGQGIREQYF.

The rearrangement links TRBV3-1 (or the pseudogene TRBV3-2) to TRBJ2-2; D uncertain. The CDR3 extends over 14 amino acids. V gave up 5 bases and J gave up 4 bases, with 11 bases separating them. CDR1 LGHDT and CDR2 YNNKEL come from the germline V gene (reference sequence). The CDR3 region has the DNA TGTGCCAGCAGCTTCCAACTCCCCACCGGGGAGCTGTTTTTT. Its translation: CASSFQLPTGELFF.

This chain joins TRBV9 and TRBJ2-5, with TRBD2 matching 9 bases. The CDR3 totals 17 residues. From germline, CDR1 is SGDLS and CDR2 YYNGEE. V was pared by 4 bases and J by 4 bases, with 14 bases of the junction left unmatched. CDR3: CASSPTISGGRGETQYF. The CDR3 DNA is TGTGCCAGCAGCCCCACTATTAGCGGGGGCCGGGGAGAGACCCAGTACTTC.

The chain uses TRBV2 and TRBJ2-2; TRBD1 is a possible D gene (6 bases). CDR3 length equals 15 residues. V was clipped by 6 bases and J by 4 bases, with 15 bases between them. Germline loops: CDR1 SNHLY, CDR2 FYNNEI. CDR3 DNA sequence: TGTGCCAGCAGGCCCGGGACACTAAGCACCGGGGAGCTGTTTTTT. Its translation is CASRPGTLSTGELFF.

J is TRBJ2-1 and V is TRBV19, with 7 bases fitting TRBD1. V gave up 3 bases and J gave up 9 bases; unmatched junction bases: 14. The CDR3 covers 16 residues. The germline V gene encodes CDR1 LNHDA and CDR2 SQIVND (reference sequence). In DNA form, the CDR3 reads TGTGCCAGTAGTATTTACCGGGACAGAAAAGGGGGTGAGCAGTTCTTC. As protein: CASSIYRDRKGGEQFF.

The chain links TRBV3-1 (or the pseudogene TRBV3-2) to TRBJ2-3; 11 bases line up with TRBD2. Germline V gene lookup returns CDR1 LGHDT and CDR2 YNNKEL (reference sequence). The CDR3 loop spans 18 amino acids. Losses at the gene ends were 1 base for V and 7 bases for J; bases not matched to a gene: 13. In DNA form, the CDR3 reads TGTGCCAGCAGCCAAGCCGCTACTAGCGGGGGAGACCCGAATACGCAGTATTTT. The encoded protein is CASSQAATSGGDPNTQYF.

The rearrangement links TRBV2 to TRBJ2-3; TRBD2 aligns across 8 bases. CDR3 length equals 15 residues. Per the germline V gene, CDR1 is SNHLY and CDR2 is FYNNEI. V dropped 7 bases and J dropped 9; count of bases not matched to a gene: 15. CDR3 coding DNA: TGTGCCAGCATCGGCGGGGGGCTCCTCAGAAGCACGCAGTATTTT. Its translation is CASIGGGLLRSTQYF.

The chain uses TRBV18 and TRBJ1-3, with 7 bases lining up with TRBD1. This CDR3 is built from 17 residues. Germline-derived CDR1 and CDR2 are KGHSH and LQKENI. The junction had 9 bases not matched to a gene; V was cut back by 1 base and J by 3 bases. This chain's CDR3 is CASSPRRQGRGGNTIYF. The CDR3 DNA sequence: TGTGCCAGCTCACCACGACGACAGGGCCGGGGTGGAAACACCATATATTTT.

This clone was observed a few times. This chain uses TRBV19 with TRBJ1-2; 7 nucleotides agree with TRBD1. V shed 4 bases, J shed 2 bases, and the junction held 7 bases outside the gene matches. The CDR3 has 15 residues. Germline assignment: CDR1 LNHDA and CDR2 SQIVND (reference sequence). This CDR3 is CASSTIGGLNYGYTF. CDR3 DNA: TGTGCCAGTAGTACGATAGGGGGCTTAAACTATGGCTACACCTTC.

This chain links TRBV4-2 with TRBJ2-5; 8 bases map to TRBD2. There are 18 residues in the CDR3. Looked up from germline, CDR1 is LGHNA and CDR2 is YNFKEQ. The J segment lost 2 bases and the V segment lost 0 bases, leaving 11 bases of the junction unmatched. The CDR3 loop is CASSQELGRGGIQETQYF. The CDR3, as DNA: TGTGCCAGCAGCCAAGAATTGGGTCGGGGGGGCATACAAGAGACCCAGTACTTC.